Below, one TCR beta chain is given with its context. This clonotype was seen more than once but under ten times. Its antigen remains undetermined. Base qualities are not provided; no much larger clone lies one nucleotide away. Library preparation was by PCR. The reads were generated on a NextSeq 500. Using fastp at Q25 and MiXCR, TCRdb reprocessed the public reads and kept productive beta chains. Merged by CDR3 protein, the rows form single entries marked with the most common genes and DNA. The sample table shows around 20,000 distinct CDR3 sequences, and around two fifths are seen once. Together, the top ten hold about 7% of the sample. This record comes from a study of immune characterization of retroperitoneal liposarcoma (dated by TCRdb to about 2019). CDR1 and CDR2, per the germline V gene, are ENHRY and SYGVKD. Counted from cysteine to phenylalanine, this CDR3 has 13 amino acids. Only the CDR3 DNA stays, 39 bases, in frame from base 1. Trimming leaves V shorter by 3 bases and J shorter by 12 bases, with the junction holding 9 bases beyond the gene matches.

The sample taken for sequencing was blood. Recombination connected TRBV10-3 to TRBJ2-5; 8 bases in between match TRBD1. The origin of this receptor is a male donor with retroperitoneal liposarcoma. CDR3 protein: CAISENGQGGEYF. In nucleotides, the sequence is TGTGCCATCAGTGAAAATGGACAGGGTGGGGAGTACTTC.